These 31 T cell receptor beta chains were sequenced from one sample in a study of neurological immune-mediated disorders (dated by TCRdb to the late 2010s). The method was 5' RACE. For sequencing, an Illumina HiSeq 2500 was employed. TCRdb passed the public sequencing reads through fastp at Q25 and MiXCR, retaining productive beta sequences. Here each entry gathers all rows of one CDR3 protein and keeps the most common genes and DNA. Here the sample has 14,000 or so distinct CDR3 sequences; approximately 13% occur a single time. The ten largest clones take up roughly two fifths of the sample. The sequenced sample consisted of CD8+ T cells from blood. Receptor source: a female donor with HTLV-1-associated myelopathy (HAM/TSP).

This clonotype has ten or more counts. J is TRBJ2-3 and V is TRBV11-1, with D possibly TRBD2 on 6 matching bases. V was pared by 1 base and J by 0 bases, with 14 bases between. Germline CDR1 SGHAT, CDR2 FQDESV (reference sequence). This CDR3 contains 17 residues. CDR3 DNA sequence: TGTGCCAGCAGCTTAGTTGCGGGACCGGGGAGCACAGATACGCAGTATTTT. This gives the protein CASSLVAGPGSTDTQYF.

This clonotype was counted ten times or more. This rearrangement joins TRBV5-1 to TRBJ2-7, with 12 nucleotides matching TRBD2. The CDR3 is made up of 16 amino acids. The V segment lost 2 bases and the J segment 1 base; nucleotides outside the gene matches: 4. From germline, CDR1 is SGHRS and CDR2 YFSETQ. The CDR3 bases are TGCGCCAGCAGCTTCTGGACTAGCGGGGATTCCTACGAGCAGTACTTC. Its protein is CASSFWTSGDSYEQYF. The whole variable domain, filled in from reference TRBV5-1 and TRBJ2-7, reads KAGVTQTPRYLIKTRGQQVTLSCSPISGHRSVSWYQQTPGQGLQFLFEYFSETQRNKGNFPGRFSGRQFSNSRSEMNVSTLELGDSALYLCASSFWTSGDSYEQYFGPGTRLTVT.

This clonotype is a singleton in its sample. Just one base apart from a much larger clone, this may be a read error. The chain uses TRBV5-5 and TRBJ2-1; 7 bases agree with TRBD1. J lost 4 bases, V lost 2 bases, and 6 bases had no gene match. The CDR3 spans 15 residues. CDR1 and CDR2 (germline): SGHKS, YYEKEE (reference sequence). The DNA for the CDR3 is TGTGCCAGCAGCTTATTAGGACAGGAGTACAATGAGCAGTTCTTC. Its protein product is CASSLLGQEYNEQFF. The whole variable domain, remainder taken from reference TRBV5-5 and TRBJ2-1, is DAGVTQSPTHLIKTRGQQVTLRCSPISGHKSVSWYQQVLGQGPQFIFQYYEKEERGRGNFPDRFSARQFPNYSSELNVNALLLGDSALYLCASSLLGQEYNEQFFGPGTRLTVL.

This clonotype was recorded many times. The rearrangement joins TRBV21-1 to TRBJ2-1; the listed D gene, TRBD1, was not tested against the DNA. TRBV21-1 is an annotated pseudogene. The CDR3 contains 15 residues. In DNA form, the CDR3 reads TGTGCCAGCAGCAAAGTCCCGAGGCCTTACAATGAGCAGTTCTTC. Its translation is CASSKVPRPYNEQFF.

This clonotype was observed many times. This chain joins TRBV7-8 and TRBJ2-7; TRBD2 matches at 8 bases. V trimming: 5 bases; J trimming: 5 bases; junction bases outside the gene matches: 8. Germline CDR1 is SGHVS and CDR2 is FQNEAQ. This CDR3 has 14 residues. The CDR3 DNA reads as TGTGCCAGCAGCACAAGCGGGGGCCCCAACGAGCAGTACTTC. It yields the protein CASSTSGGPNEQYF.

Ten or more counts support this clonotype. This chain links TRBV5-1 with TRBJ1-4; 7 bases are shared with TRBD1. The CDR3 extends over 14 amino acids. CDR1 SGHRS and CDR2 YFSETQ come from the germline V gene. The trim removed 0 bases at V and 8 bases at J, leaving 4 bases unmatched. CDR3 loop: CASSLGTGREKLFF. Here the CDR3 DNA reads TGCGCCAGCAGCTTGGGGACAGGACGGGAAAAACTGTTTTTT. The full variable domain, with the rest looked up from reference TRBV5-1 and TRBJ1-4, is KAGVTQTPRYLIKTRGQQVTLSCSPISGHRSVSWYQQTPGQGLQFLFEYFSETQRNKGNFPGRFSGRQFSNSRSEMNVSTLELGDSALYLCASSLGTGREKLFFGSGTQLSVL.

CDR3 sequence (DNA): TGTGCCTGGACCAGGACAGACGGCCCTGAAGCTTTCTTT. This sequence encodes CAWTRTDGPEAFF. This chain joins TRBV30 and TRBJ1-1; D possibly corresponds to TRBD1 (6 bases). The CDR3 runs 13 residues. CDR1 is GTSNPN, CDR2 SVGIG, per germline (reference sequence). The ends were cut back, 4 bases at V and 6 bases at J, with 15 bases in the middle.

This clonotype has at least ten counts. The genes are TRBV27 and TRBJ2-7, with 11 bases aligning to TRBD1. The CDR3 is made up of 14 amino acids. V lost 5 bases, J lost 5 bases, and 5 bases stayed unmatched. Germline CDR1 is MNHEY and CDR2 is SMNVEV (reference sequence). The CDR3 reads CASSVGQGANEQYF. Here the CDR3 DNA reads TGTGCCAGCAGTGTTGGACAGGGGGCAAACGAGCAGTACTTC.

This clonotype came up many times. The J gene is TRBJ2-7, the V gene TRBV6-5; D call uncertain. Trimming pared 8 bases from V and 6 bases from J, leaving 14 bases between. Germline CDR1 is MNHEY and CDR2 is SVGAGI. The CDR3 spans 12 residues. CDR3 amino acids: CASRSSGVEQYF. As DNA, the CDR3 is TGTGCCAGCCGAAGTAGTGGGGTCGAGCAGTACTTC.

This clonotype was picked up many times. The rearrangement links TRBV19 to TRBJ1-5; the D is unclear. CDR1 LNHDA and CDR2 SQIVND come from the germline V gene (reference sequence). Trimming stripped 5 bases from V and 2 bases from J, with 13 bases between. The CDR3 contains 15 residues. The CDR3 is CASSPPAVGNQPQHF. The CDR3 DNA reads TGTGCCAGTAGTCCCCCAGCGGTGGGCAATCAGCCCCAGCATTTT. Using reference TRBV19 and TRBJ1-5 for the parts outside the CDR3, the full variable domain is DGGITQSPKYLFRKEGQNVTLSCEQNLNHDAMYWYRQDPGQGLRLIYYSQIVNDFQKGDIAEGYSVSREKKESFPLTVTSAQKNPTAFYLCASSPPAVGNQPQHFGDGTRLSIL.

This clonotype was detected only a few times. The chain has TRBV7-6 and TRBJ2-7, with 7 bases lining up with TRBD1. The CDR3 is made up of 13 amino acids. Germline V gene data show CDR1 as SGHVS and CDR2 as FNYEAQ. Trimming took 5 bases from V and 4 from J; bases not matched to a gene: 5. The CDR3 region has the DNA TGTGCCAGCAGCCAAAAACAGGGGTACGAGCAGTACTTC. This codes for CASSQKQGYEQYF.

The chain couples TRBV18 to TRBJ2-6, with D possibly matching TRBD1 (6 bases). The CDR3 is 15 amino acids. V gave up 1 base and J gave up 3 bases, with 7 bases separating them. CDR1 KGHSH and CDR2 LQKENI come from the germline V gene. The CDR3 loop reads CASSPRGGGANVLTF. In DNA form, the CDR3 reads TGTGCCAGCTCACCACGAGGGGGTGGGGCCAACGTCCTGACTTTC.

There are many counts of this clonotype. The CDR3: CASSPALYNEQFF. CDR3 DNA sequence: TGTGCCAGCAGCCCGGCCTTATACAATGAGCAGTTCTTC. This chain links TRBV3-1 with TRBJ2-1, with unresolved D. The V end was cut by 4 bases, the J end by 4 bases, with 8 bases between. The CDR3 is 13 amino acids. Germline CDR1 is LGHDT and CDR2 is YNNKEL (reference sequence).

This clonotype was recorded many times. The CDR3 region has the DNA TGTGCCAGCAGAGATTCCTACGAGCAGTACTTC. It yields the protein CASRDSYEQYF. The rearrangement links TRBV7-8 to TRBJ2-7; D ambiguous. Germline loops: CDR1 SGHVS, CDR2 FQNEAQ. Deletions cut 6 bases from V and 1 base from J, with 4 bases between. The CDR3 has 11 residues.

The chain employs TRBV2 and TRBJ2-2; TRBD1 is a possible D gene (7 bases). Germline CDR1 SNHLY, CDR2 FYNNEI. This CDR3 has 19 residues. Trimming pared 3 bases from V and 1 base from J, leaving 21 bases between. CDR3 bases: TGTGCCAGCAGTGATAGTCAGCAGGGGGGCAGATTGAACACCGGGGAGCTGTTTTTT. Translation: CASSDSQQGGRLNTGELFF. The full variable domain, rest sourced from reference TRBV2 and TRBJ2-2, is EPEVTQTPSHQVTQMGQEVILRCVPISNHLYFYWYRQILGQKVEFLVSFYNNEISEKSEIFDDQFSVERPDGSNFTLKIRSTKLEDSAMYFCASSDSQQGGRLNTGELFFGEGSRLTVL.

This clonotype was picked up a small number of times. The chain links TRBV11-3 to TRBJ2-1; D may be TRBD2 (6 bases). Per germline, CDR1 SGHNT and CDR2 YENEEA. The CDR3 totals 17 residues. Trimming took 5 bases from V and 0 from J, leaving 17 bases between them. The CDR3: CASSQPMRGPSYNEQFF. The CDR3 DNA is TGTGCCAGCAGCCAACCTATGCGGGGCCCCTCCTACAATGAGCAGTTCTTC.

On this clonotype: Possible read error: a much larger clone is one base away. The V call is TRBV6-1, the J call TRBJ2-1; TRBD1 might be the D (6 bases). The V end lost 10 bases, the J end lost 0 bases, and 19 bases lay between the germline ends. This CDR3 is 16 amino acids long. The germline V gene has CDR1 MNHNS and CDR2 SASEGT. The CDR3: CAIRKTGKSSYNEQFF. CDR3 DNA sequence: TGTGCCATCAGGAAGACAGGCAAGAGCTCCTACAATGAGCAGTTCTTC.

In its sample, this clonotype ranks as medium-sized. The chain combines TRBV9 with TRBJ1-1; TRBD1 aligns across 11 bases. Germline V gives CDR1 SGDLS, CDR2 YYNGEE. The CDR3 is 17 amino acids. The V segment lost 3 bases and the J segment 3 bases; nucleotides outside the gene matches: 10. CDR3 amino acids: CASSARRTGGTDTEAFF. The DNA for the CDR3 is TGTGCCAGCAGCGCCCGGAGGACAGGGGGCACGGACACTGAAGCTTTCTTT.

This clonotype was recorded many times. V gene TRBV28 combines with J gene TRBJ2-1; TRBD1 matches 7 bases. The V segment lost 6 bases and the J segment 8 bases; nucleotides outside the gene matches: 13. The length of the CDR3 is 15 residues. CDR1 and CDR2 (germline): MDHEN, SYDVKM. The CDR3 DNA reads as TGTGCCAGCAGCTTCGACAGGGTTGGTTACCATGAGCAGTTCTTC. This codes for CASSFDRVGYHEQFF.

In this sample, this clonotype turned up many times. The rearrangement uses TRBV19 and TRBJ2-1, with 11 bases that match TRBD2. J lost 7 bases, V lost 7 bases, and 9 bases had no gene match. This CDR3 contains 15 residues. CDR1 and CDR2 from the germline V gene are LNHDA and SQIVND (reference sequence). CDR3 coding DNA: TGTGCCAGTACTCAGTTAGCGGGAGGGCTAAATGAGCAGTTCTTC. Protein product: CASTQLAGGLNEQFF.

This clonotype came up many times. V and J are TRBV4-3 and TRBJ1-6; D is unclear. The CDR3 length is 17 residues. V gave up 0 bases and J gave up 0 bases, with 9 bases separating them. Germline CDR1 and CDR2: LGHNA and YSLEER. DNA for the CDR3: TGCGCCAGCAGCCAAGATCGGGGAAGCTCCTATAATTCACCCCTCCACTTT. It is translated as CASSQDRGSSYNSPLHF.

This clonotype has a count of ten or more. In DNA, the CDR3 is TGTGCCACCAGCAGAGGTGCAGGGACTTCTGGGGCCAACGTCCTGACTTTC. Amino acids: CATSRGAGTSGANVLTF. This sequence joins TRBV15 and TRBJ2-6; maybe TRBD2 (6 bases). CDR1 and CDR2 from the germline V gene are LNHNV and YYDKDF (reference sequence). Trimming took off 1 base at V and 1 base at J, with 11 bases between the two ends. This CDR3 comprises 17 residues.

This clonotype came up many times. The chain's CDR3 is CASGHNEQFF. For the CDR3, the DNA is TGTGCCAGCGGACACAATGAGCAGTTCTTC. This chain connects TRBV19 to TRBJ2-1, with D uncertain. Trimming took off 9 bases at V and 5 bases at J, with 5 bases between the two ends. This CDR3 region has 10 residues. Germline V gene data show CDR1 as LNHDA and CDR2 as SQIVND (reference sequence).

This clonotype was observed many times. The chain combines TRBV27 with TRBJ2-1, with D possibly being TRBD1 (6 bases). Trimming took 6 bases from V and 4 from J, leaving 13 bases between them. This CDR3 is built from 14 residues. CDR1 is MNHEY, CDR2 SMNVEV, per germline (reference sequence). The CDR3 loop is CASSSGTHYNEQFF. CDR3 coding DNA: TGTGCCAGCAGCTCCGGGACACATTACAATGAGCAGTTCTTC.

This clonotype is medium-sized (0.01 to 0.1%). The chain is built from TRBV11-2 and TRBJ1-2; tentative D call: TRBD1 (5 bases). V was shortened by 7 bases and J by 5 bases, with 11 bases between the two germline ends. Germline V lookup: CDR1 SGHAT, CDR2 FQNNGV. The CDR3 spans 12 residues. The CDR3 DNA sequence: TGTGCCAGCACCCTAACAGGTTATGGCTACACCTTC. It specifies CASTLTGYGYTF.

This clonotype was observed at least ten times. The rearrangement joins TRBV5-1 to TRBJ2-4; TRBD2 might be the D (5 bases). The CDR3 length is 16 residues. Germline V lookup: CDR1 SGHRS, CDR2 YFSETQ. V was clipped by 0 bases and J by 0 bases, with 10 bases between them. The CDR3 region is CASSLGLPLAKNIQYF. For the CDR3, the DNA is TGCGCCAGCAGCTTGGGACTACCATTAGCCAAAAACATTCAGTACTTC.

This clonotype appeared many times. The chain is built from TRBV29-1 and TRBJ2-1; D gene uncertain. Germline assignment: CDR1 SQVTM and CDR2 ANQGSEA. With 0 bases removed from V and 3 bases from J, the gap between germline ends came to 0 bases. The length of the CDR3 is 11 residues. CDR3 sequence: CSVEDYNEQFF. The CDR3, as DNA: TGCAGCGTTGAAGACTACAATGAGCAGTTCTTC.

This clonotype was detected ten times or more. The rearrangement links TRBV3-1 to TRBJ2-2; D might be TRBD2 (5 bases). The CDR3 is 15 amino acids. Germline V CDR1 and CDR2: LGHDT, YNNKEL (reference sequence). V lost 4 bases to trimming and J lost 6 bases, with 15 bases between them. CDR3 protein: CASSLSRASAGELFF. CDR3 bases: TGTGCCAGCAGCCTATCGAGGGCGTCCGCCGGGGAGCTGTTTTTT.

This clonotype appeared many times. The chain recombines TRBV2 with TRBJ2-7, with 7 bases fitting TRBD1. The CDR3 spans 13 residues. The V gene end was trimmed by 5 bases and the J gene end by 2 bases; junction bases not matched to a gene: 3. Germline values: CDR1 SNHLY, CDR2 FYNNEI. The CDR3 spells CASSYGTAYEQYF. CDR3 DNA sequence: TGTGCCAGCAGTTATGGGACAGCCTACGAGCAGTACTTC.

This clonotype has only one observation. One end of the junction is discordant with germline, which a read error may explain. This rearrangement joins TRBV19 to TRBJ1-1; D gene unclear. Per the germline V gene, CDR1 is LNHDA and CDR2 is SQIVND (reference sequence). The CDR3 totals 15 residues. CDR3 sequence (DNA): TGTGCCAGTAGTATCACCAATGGACCGAACTCTGAAGCTTTCTTT. It is translated as CASSITNGPNSEAFF.

The sample holds many counts of this clonotype. The rearrangement uses TRBV19 and TRBJ1-1; 7 bases map to TRBD1. CDR3 length equals 13 residues. Germline V gene sequence: CDR1 LNHDA, CDR2 SQIVND (reference sequence). The J segment lost 7 bases and the V segment lost 6 bases, leaving 8 bases of the junction unmatched. This CDR3 reads CASSWRGLNEAFF. The CDR3 DNA is TGTGCCAGTAGCTGGAGGGGGCTGAATGAAGCTTTCTTT.